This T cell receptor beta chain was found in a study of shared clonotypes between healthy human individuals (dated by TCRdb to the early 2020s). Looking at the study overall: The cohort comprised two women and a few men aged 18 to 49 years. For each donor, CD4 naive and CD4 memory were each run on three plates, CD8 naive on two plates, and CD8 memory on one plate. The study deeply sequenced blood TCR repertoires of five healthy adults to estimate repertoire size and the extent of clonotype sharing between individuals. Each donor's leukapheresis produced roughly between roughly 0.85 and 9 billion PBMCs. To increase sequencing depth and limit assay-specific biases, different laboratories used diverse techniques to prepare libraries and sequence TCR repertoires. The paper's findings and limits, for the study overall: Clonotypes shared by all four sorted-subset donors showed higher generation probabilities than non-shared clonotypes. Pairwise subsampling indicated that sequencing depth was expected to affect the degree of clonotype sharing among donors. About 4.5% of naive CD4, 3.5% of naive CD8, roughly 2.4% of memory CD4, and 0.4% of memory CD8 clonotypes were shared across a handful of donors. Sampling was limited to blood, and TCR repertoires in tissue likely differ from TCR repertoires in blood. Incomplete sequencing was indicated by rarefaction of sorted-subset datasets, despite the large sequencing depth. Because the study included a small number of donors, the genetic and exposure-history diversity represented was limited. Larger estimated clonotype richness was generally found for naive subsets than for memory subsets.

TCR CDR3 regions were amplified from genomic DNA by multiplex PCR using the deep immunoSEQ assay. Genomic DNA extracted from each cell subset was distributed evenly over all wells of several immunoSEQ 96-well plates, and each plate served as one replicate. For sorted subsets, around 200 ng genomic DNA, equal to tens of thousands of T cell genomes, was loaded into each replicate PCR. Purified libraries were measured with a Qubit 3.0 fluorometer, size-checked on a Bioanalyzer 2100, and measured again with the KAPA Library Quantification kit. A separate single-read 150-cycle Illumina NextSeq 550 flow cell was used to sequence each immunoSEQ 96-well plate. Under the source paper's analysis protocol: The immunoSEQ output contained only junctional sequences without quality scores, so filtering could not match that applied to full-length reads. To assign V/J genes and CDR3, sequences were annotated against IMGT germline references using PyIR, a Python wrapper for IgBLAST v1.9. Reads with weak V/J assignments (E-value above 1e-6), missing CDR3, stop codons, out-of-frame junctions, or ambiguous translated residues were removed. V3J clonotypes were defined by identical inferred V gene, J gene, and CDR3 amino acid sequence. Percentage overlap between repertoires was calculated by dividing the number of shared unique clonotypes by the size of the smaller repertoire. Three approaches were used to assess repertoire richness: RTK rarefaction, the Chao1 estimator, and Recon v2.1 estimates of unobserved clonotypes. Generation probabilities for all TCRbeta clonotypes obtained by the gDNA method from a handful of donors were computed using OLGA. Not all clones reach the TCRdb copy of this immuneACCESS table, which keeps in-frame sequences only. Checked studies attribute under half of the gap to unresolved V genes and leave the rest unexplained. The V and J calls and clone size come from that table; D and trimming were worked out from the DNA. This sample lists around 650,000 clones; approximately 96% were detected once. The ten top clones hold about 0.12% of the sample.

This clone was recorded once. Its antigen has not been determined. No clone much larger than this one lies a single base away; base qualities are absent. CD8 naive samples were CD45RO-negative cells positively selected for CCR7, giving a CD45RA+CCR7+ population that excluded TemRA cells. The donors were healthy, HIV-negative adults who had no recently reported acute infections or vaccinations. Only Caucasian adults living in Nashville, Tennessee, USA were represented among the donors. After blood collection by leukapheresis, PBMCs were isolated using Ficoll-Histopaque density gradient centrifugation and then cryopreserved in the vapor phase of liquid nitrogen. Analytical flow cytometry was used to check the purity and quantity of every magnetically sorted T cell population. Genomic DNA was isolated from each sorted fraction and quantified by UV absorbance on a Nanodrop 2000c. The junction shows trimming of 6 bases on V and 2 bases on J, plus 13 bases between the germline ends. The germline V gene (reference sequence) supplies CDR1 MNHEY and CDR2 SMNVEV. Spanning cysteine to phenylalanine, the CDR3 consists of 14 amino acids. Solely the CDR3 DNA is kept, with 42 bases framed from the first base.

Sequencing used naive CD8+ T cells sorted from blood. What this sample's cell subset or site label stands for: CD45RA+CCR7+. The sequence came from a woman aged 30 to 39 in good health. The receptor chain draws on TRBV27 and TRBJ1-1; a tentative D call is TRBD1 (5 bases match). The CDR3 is CASRIQGTNTEAFF. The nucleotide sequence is TGTGCCAGCAGGATCCAAGGGACCAACACTGAAGCTTTCTTT.